The text below deals with one T cell receptor (beta chain). The sample belongs to a study of blood T cell repertoires in COVID-19. Turning to the study itself: PBMCs, B-cell-depleted T cells, or T cells provided the cDNA or gDNA that made up the material.

The germline V gene has CDR1 SGDLS and CDR2 YYNGEE. The CDR3 has 14 amino acids. V lost 0 bases and J lost 4, with 10 bases in between. Using immunoSEQ multiplex PCR, the repertoire was profiled, and TCRdb retains in-frame clones only, with some absent. The table lists 110,000 to 150,000 clones, 84% of them singletons. The chain couples TRBV9 to TRBJ1-1, with D hard to call. Sequenced material: peripheral blood. This sequence originates from a human donor in a cohort sampled during active COVID-19. CDR3 sequence: CASSVGASSTEAFF. The CDR3 nucleotides read TGTGCCAGCAGCGTAGGGGCATCGAGCACTGAAGCTTTCTTT.